Sequencing of this T cell receptor beta chain was carried out in a study of response to subunit inactivated influenza vaccine (dated by TCRdb to 2016 to 2019). Study-wide context: Deep quantitative profiling of the T cell receptor repertoire was used in the study to follow responses to a trivalent subunit inactivated influenza vaccine.

Comment on this clonotype: Its antigen specificity is not known. It has no much larger one-base neighbor in the sample; base qualities were not kept.

The CDR3 measures 15 amino acids from cysteine to phenylalanine. Of all the DNA, just the CDR3 is kept, 45 bases in frame from base 1. Trimming takes 0 bases from V and 3 bases from J, and the germline ends sit 12 bases apart. From the germline V gene, CDR1 is SGHRS and CDR2 is YFSETQ. Library creation used RT-PCR. Sequencing took place on an Illumina HiSeq 2500. TCRdb reprocessed the public reads (quality trimming at Q25 with fastp, clone calling with MiXCR) and kept in-frame beta chains. Duplicate CDR3 protein sequences are folded into a single record with the most common DNA and genes. In all, the sample holds about 700,000 distinct CDR3 sequences, and 12% to 15% of those were seen once. Together, the top ten hold 7.5% to 8% of the sample. What the study reported, not specific to this receptor: The authors proposed that each seasonal influenza vaccination may bring in only a limited number of new T cells.

This clonotype was sampled from a man over 45 who received an inactivated influenza vaccine. Donor details come from another sample of the same person, matched by shared clones. The sequence is built from TRBV5-1 and TRBJ1-1, with TRBD1 perhaps the D gene, on 5 matching bases. Sequenced material: PBMCs from blood, taken less than 15 days before vaccination. The CDR3: CASSLAPSGDTEAFF. The DNA reads TGCGCCAGCAGCTTGGCCCCCTCGGGGGACACTGAAGCTTTCTTT.